Presented here are 8 T cell receptor beta chains from one specimen sequenced in a study of blood T cell repertoires in COVID-19. Profiled with immunoSEQ multiplex PCR; TCRdb holds only in-frame clones, not every one. This table has 350,000 to 500,000 clones, over 75% appearing once. The sequencing sample was made of PBMCs or T cells enriched from blood (not recorded which). These TCRs come from a woman younger than 35 who had been exposed to COVID-19.

This chain connects TRBV25-1 to TRBJ1-1; TRBD1 agrees at 8 bases. The ends lost 7 bases at V and 4 bases at J; junction bases unmatched: 11. CDR3 length: 15 amino acids. Germline lookup yields CDR1 MGHDK and CDR2 SYGVNS. The CDR3 protein is CASTQPGQDSTEAFF. The CDR3 DNA follows: TGTGCCAGCACCCAGCCGGGACAGGACTCCACTGAAGCTTTCTTT.

This clone was observed once. The chain couples TRBV13 to TRBJ1-2; D is possibly TRBD1 (6 bases). There are 17 residues in the CDR3. With 5 bases removed from V and 1 base from J, the gap between germline ends came to 20 bases. Germline CDR1 and CDR2: PRHDT and FYEKMQ (reference sequence). This chain's CDR3 is CASSGQFLSNHNYGYTF. The CDR3 DNA is TGTGCCAGCAGCGGACAGTTCCTATCTAACCATAACTATGGCTACACCTTC.

CDR3 amino acids: CASSGAGQDYKYF. The DNA of the CDR3 is TGTGCCAGCAGTGGGGCGGGACAGGATTATAAGTACTTC. The chain is built from TRBV6-4 and TRBJ2-4; TRBD1 matches at 8 bases. The CDR3 sequence is 13 residues long. Trimming removed 4 bases from V and 14 bases from J; junction bases left unmatched: 10. Germline CDR1 MRHNA, CDR2 SNTAGT.

The genes are TRBV7-8 and TRBJ2-7; D is unclear. Germline V gene lookup returns CDR1 SGHVS and CDR2 FQNEAQ. The CDR3 totals 15 residues. With 1 base removed from V and 0 bases from J, the gap between germline ends came to 10 bases. Here the CDR3 DNA reads TGTGCCAGCAGCTTAGAGTCTAGTAGCTCCTACGAGCAGTACTTC. Encoded protein: CASSLESSSSYEQYF.

As regards this clone: It is unclear where the CDR3 begins or ends on the DNA, so no DNA is shown, and the CDR3 is as TCRdb lists it. This chain links TRBV30 with TRBJ1-5. The CDR3 has 13 amino acids, counting both end residues. Germline loops: CDR1 GTSNPN, CDR2 SVGIG (reference sequence). The CDR3: CAFGEGSNQPQHF.

The chain is built from TRBV6-5 and TRBJ2-7; tentatively, D is TRBD2 (6 bases). Trimming took off 5 bases at V and 7 bases at J, with 21 bases between the two ends. CDR3 length: 15 amino acids. Germline assignment: CDR1 MNHEY and CDR2 SVGAGI. The CDR3 DNA reads as TGTGCCAGCAGTCCCGTCGAGGAGACGGCGGGGGAGCAGTACTTC. Amino acids: CASSPVEETAGEQYF.

V usage is TRBV19 and J usage is TRBJ1-3; TRBD1 might be the D (5 bases). Trimming took 6 bases from V and 0 from J, leaving 24 bases between them. Germline loops: CDR1 LNHDA, CDR2 SQIVND (reference sequence). The CDR3 length is 19 residues. In DNA form, the CDR3 reads TGTGCCAGTAGCGAATGGGGGGAATACGGACTCCCCTCTGGAAACACCATATATTTT. This encodes CASSEWGEYGLPSGNTIYF.

The sample holds one count of this clone. The chain combines TRBV9 with TRBJ2-5; 8 bases map to TRBD1. J gave up 5 bases and V 7 bases, and 10 bases lay outside the gene matches. The CDR3 consists of 14 residues. Germline CDR1 SGDLS, CDR2 YYNGEE. CDR3 in DNA: TGTGCCAGCCCTCGGACAGGGACTGGGGAGACCCAGTACTTC. Residues: CASPRTGTGETQYF.